This TCR beta chain was identified in a study of blood T cell repertoires in COVID-19. Study in general: Material from acute and convalescent COVID-19 was sourced from the United States, Italy and Spain. From T cells, B-cell-depleted T cells, or PBMCs came the material, which was cDNA or gDNA.

Authors' methods: How many nucleated cells were present was estimated from reference gene primer amplification. Using immunoSEQ multiplex PCR, the repertoire was profiled, and TCRdb retains in-frame clones only, with some absent. The V and J calls and clone size come from that table; D and trimming were worked out from the DNA. The table lists 89,000 or so clones, 85% of them singletons. Input material: peripheral blood. This TCR was recovered from a man of 80 years or more with acute or convalescent COVID-19.

The CDR3 spells CASGLSGRYNEQFF. For the CDR3, the DNA is TGTGCCAGCGGATTAAGCGGGAGATACAATGAGCAGTTCTTC. J is TRBJ2-1 and V is TRBV28; 8 nucleotides align to TRBD2. This CDR3 comprises 14 residues. The V and J ends lost 8 bases and 4 bases, in that order; junction bases with no gene match: 7. Germline V gives CDR1 MDHEN, CDR2 SYDVKM. Looking up the rest from reference TRBV28 and TRBJ2-1 gives the full variable domain: DVKVTQSSRYLVKRTGEKVFLECVQDMDHENMFWYRQDPGLGLRLIYFSYDVKMKEKGDIPEGYSVSREKKERFSLILESASTNQTSMYLCASGLSGRYNEQFFGPGTRLTVL.